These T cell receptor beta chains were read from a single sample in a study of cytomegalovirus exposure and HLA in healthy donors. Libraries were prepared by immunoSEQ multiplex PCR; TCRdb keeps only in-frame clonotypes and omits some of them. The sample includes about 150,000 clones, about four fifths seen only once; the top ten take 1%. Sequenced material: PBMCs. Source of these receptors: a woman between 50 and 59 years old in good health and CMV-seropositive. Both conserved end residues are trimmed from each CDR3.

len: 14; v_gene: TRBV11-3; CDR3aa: ASSKKTGSFQETQY
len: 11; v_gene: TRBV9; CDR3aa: ASSQGTSYEQY
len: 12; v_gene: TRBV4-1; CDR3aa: ASSQANRPYEQY
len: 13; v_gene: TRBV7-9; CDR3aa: ASSLEVTAGDTQY
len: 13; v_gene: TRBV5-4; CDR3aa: ASSTDRVLGSEQF
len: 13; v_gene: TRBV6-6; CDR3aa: ASSSLDRLNQPQH
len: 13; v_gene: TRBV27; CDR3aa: ASSPVGGRGTEAF
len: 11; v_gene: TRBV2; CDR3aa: ASSLENTGELF
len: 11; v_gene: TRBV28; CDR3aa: ASTYYGNQPQH
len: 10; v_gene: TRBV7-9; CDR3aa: SSSLSGYGYT
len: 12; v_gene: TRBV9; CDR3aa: ASSVASTGNIQY
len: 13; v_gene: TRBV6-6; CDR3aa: ASSYSGRGTGELL
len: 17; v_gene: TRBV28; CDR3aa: ASSFTSGQRTGVLYGYT
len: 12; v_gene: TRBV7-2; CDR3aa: ASSLVSTTDTQY
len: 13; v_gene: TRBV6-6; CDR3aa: ASSYQGSGANVLT
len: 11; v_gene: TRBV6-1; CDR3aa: ASSLAENTEAF
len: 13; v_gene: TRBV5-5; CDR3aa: ASSLRDRGSYEQY
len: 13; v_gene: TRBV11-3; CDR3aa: ASSPGRGWDNEQF
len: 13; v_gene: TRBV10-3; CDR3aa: AISVRSGTRDTQY
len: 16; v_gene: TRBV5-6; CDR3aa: ASSLVGQGARAKNIQY
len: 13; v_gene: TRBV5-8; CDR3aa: ASSSARGAVYEQY
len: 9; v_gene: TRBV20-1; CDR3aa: SLQGASGYT
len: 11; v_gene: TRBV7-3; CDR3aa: ASSLTDYNEQF
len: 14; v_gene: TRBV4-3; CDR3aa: ASSQALTGTTNEQF
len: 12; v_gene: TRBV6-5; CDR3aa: ASSPRAAGQPQH
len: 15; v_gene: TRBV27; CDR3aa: ASSFGVAGGAYNEQF
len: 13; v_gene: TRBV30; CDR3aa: AWRPAGRNLWEQF
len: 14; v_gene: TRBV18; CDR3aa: ASSPTWSLSNYGYT
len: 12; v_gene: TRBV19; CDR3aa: ASRRDRGTYEQY
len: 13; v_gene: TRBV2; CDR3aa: ASSDLGGARYEQY
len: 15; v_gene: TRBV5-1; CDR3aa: ASSFAFGGAYTGELF
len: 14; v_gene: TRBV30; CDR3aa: AWSGGLAGGPVEQY
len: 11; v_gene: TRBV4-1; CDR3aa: ASSQVNAYEQY
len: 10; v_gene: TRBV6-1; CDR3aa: ASRKNEYGYT
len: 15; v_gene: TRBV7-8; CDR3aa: ASSLEGTDLAKNIQY
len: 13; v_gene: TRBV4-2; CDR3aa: ASSQDLPGGTEAF
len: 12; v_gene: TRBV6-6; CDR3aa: ASSYRGLRVEAF
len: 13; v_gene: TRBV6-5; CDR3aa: ASRQANSGANVLT
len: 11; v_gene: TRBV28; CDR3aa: ASCGVAAYGYT
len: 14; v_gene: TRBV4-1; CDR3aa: ASSHQSGGNTGELF
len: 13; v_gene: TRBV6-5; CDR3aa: ASIGSWSMNTEAF
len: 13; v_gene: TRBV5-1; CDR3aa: ASSSRQGAGETQY
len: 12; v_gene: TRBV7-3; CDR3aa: ASSLTGAGGGQF
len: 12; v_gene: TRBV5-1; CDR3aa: ASSLDRKSDTQY
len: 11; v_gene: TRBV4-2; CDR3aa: ASSKGRDNEQF
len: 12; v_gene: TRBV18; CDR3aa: ASPTGGVTDTQY
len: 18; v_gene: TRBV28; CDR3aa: ASSFPRLAGEHDSYNEQF
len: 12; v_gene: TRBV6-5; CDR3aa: ASRPHREGAEAF
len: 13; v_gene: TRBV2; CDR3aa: ASRTGTGGQETQY
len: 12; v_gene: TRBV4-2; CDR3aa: ASSQDQGNYGYT
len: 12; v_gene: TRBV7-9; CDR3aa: ASSPAGERDGYT